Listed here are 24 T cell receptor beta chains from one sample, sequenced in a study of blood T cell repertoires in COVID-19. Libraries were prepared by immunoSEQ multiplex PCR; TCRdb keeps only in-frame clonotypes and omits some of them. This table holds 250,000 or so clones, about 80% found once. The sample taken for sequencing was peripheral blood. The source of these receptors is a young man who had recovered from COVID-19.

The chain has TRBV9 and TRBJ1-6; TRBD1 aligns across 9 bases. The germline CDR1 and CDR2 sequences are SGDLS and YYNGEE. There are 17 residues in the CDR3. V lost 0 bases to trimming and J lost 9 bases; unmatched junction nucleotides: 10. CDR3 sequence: CASSVGGGTGSPSPLHF. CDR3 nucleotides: TGTGCCAGCAGCGTAGGGGGGGGGACAGGGTCGCCTTCACCCCTCCACTTT.

The CDR3 nucleotides read TGTGCCAGCAGCCCGAGGATCGGAGGGACCTACGAGCAGTACGTC. Amino acid sequence: CASSPRIGGTYEQYV. The rearrangement uses TRBV11-2 and TRBJ2-7; the D gene is possibly TRBD2 (6 bases). V was trimmed by 5 bases and J by 2 bases, leaving 16 bases between them. Germline V gene sequence: CDR1 SGHAT, CDR2 FQNNGV. This CDR3 region has 15 residues.

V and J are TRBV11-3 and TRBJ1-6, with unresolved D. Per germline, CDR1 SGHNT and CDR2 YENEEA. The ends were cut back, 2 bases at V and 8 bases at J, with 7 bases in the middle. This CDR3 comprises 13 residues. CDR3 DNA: TGTGCCAGCAGCTTACAGGAGGATTCACCCCTCCACTTT. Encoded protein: CASSLQEDSPLHF.

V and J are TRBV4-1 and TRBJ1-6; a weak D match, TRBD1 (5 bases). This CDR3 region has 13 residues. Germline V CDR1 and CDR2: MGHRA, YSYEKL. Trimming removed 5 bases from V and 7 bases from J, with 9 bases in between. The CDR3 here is CASSIQGNSPLHF. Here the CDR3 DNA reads TGCGCCAGCAGCATCCAGGGAAATTCACCCCTCCACTTT.

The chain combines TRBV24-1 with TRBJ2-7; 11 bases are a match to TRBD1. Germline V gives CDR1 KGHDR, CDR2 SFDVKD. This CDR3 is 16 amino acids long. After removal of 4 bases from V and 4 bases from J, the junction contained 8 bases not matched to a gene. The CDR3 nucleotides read TGTGCCACCAGTGACGGACAGGGGGCGTCCCGTTACGAGCAGTACGTC. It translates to CATSDGQGASRYEQYV.

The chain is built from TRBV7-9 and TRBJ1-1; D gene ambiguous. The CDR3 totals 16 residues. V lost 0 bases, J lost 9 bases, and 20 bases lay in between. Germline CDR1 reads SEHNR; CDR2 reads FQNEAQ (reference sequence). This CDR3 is CASSLARLGPERKAFF. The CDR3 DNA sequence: TGTGCCAGCAGCTTAGCCCGTCTTGGGCCAGAAAGGAAAGCTTTCTTT.

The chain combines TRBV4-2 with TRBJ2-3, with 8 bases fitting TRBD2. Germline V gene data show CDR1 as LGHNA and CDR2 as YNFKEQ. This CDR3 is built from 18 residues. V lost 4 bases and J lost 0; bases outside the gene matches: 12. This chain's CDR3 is CASSPFSSGGFSTDTQYF. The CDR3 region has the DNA TGTGCCAGCAGCCCCTTTTCCAGCGGGGGATTTAGCACAGATACGCAGTATTTT.

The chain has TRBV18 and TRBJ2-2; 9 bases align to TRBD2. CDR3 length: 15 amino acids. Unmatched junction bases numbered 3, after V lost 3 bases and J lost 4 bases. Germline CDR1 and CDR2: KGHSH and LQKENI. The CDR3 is CASSPFSGGTGELFF. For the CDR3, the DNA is TGTGCCAGCTCACCCTTTAGCGGGGGCACCGGGGAGCTGTTTTTT.

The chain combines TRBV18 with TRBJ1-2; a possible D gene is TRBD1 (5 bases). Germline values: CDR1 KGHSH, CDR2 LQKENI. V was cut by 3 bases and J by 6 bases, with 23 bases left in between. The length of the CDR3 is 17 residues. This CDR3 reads CASSPQEGGWDQDGYTF. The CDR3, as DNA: TGTGCCAGCTCACCTCAGGAAGGAGGGTGGGACCAGGATGGCTACACCTTC.

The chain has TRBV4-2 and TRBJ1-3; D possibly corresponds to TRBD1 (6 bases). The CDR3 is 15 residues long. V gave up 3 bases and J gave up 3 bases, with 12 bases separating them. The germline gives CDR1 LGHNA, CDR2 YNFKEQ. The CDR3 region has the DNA TGTGCCAGCAGCCAGAAACAGGGCGTTGGAAACACCATATATTTT. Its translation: CASSQKQGVGNTIYF.

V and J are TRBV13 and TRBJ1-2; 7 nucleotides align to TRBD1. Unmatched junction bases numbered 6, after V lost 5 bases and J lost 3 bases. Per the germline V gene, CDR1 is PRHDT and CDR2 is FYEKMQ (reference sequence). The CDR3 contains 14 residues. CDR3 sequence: CASSPSGQYYGYTF. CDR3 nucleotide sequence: TGTGCCAGCAGCCCCTCGGGACAGTACTATGGCTACACCTTC.

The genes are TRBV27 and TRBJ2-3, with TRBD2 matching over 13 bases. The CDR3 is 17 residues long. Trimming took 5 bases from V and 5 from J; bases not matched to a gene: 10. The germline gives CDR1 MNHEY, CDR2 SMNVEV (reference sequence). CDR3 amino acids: CASSMTSGGSFGDTQYF. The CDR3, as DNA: TGTGCCAGCAGTATGACTAGCGGGGGGAGTTTTGGAGATACGCAGTATTTT.

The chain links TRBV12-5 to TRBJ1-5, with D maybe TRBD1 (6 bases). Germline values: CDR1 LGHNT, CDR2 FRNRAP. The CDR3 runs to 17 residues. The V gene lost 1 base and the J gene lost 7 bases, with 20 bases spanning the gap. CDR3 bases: TGTGCTAGTGGTTTGGACGCGAAGGGGGTAGGTGGGCAGCCCCAGCATTTT. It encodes CASGLDAKGVGGQPQHF.

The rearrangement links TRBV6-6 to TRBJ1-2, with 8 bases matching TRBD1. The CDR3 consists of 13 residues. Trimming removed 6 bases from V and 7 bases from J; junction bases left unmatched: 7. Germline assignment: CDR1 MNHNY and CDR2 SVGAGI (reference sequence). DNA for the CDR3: TGTGCCAGCAGGCAAAACAGGGGGGCTGGCTACACCTTC. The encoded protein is CASRQNRGAGYTF.

This CDR3 reads CASSPDRWYTGELFF. The CDR3 DNA reads TGTGCCAGCTCACCTGACAGGTGGTACACCGGGGAGCTGTTTTTT. The chain employs TRBV18 and TRBJ2-2; TRBD1 is a possible D gene (6 bases). CDR3 size: 15 residues. CDR1 is KGHSH, CDR2 LQKENI, per germline. V lost 3 bases and J 3 bases, leaving 11 bases between the germline ends. The entire variable domain, with the rest obtained from reference TRBV18 and TRBJ2-2, is as follows: NAGVMQNPRHLVRRRGQEARLRCSPMKGHSHVYWYRQLPEEGLKFMVYLQKENIIDESGMPKERFSAEFPKEGPSILRIQQVVRGDSAAYFCASSPDRWYTGELFFGEGSRLTVL.

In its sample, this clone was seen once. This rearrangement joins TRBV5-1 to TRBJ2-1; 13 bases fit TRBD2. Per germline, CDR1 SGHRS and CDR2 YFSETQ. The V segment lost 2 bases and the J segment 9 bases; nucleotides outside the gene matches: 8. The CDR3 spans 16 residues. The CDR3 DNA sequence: TGCGCCAGCAGCTTACCGGGACTAGCGGGGTCGGGTGAGCAGTTCTTC. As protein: CASSLPGLAGSGEQFF.

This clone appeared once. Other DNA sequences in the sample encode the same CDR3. The CDR3 protein is CATSRGPGGSGANVLTF. The CDR3 DNA follows: TGTGCCACCAGCAGGGGTCCAGGGGGCTCTGGGGCCAACGTCCTGACTTTC. The chain links TRBV15 to TRBJ2-6; TRBD1 aligns across 7 bases. V lost 3 bases, J lost 0 bases, and 5 bases stayed unmatched. This CDR3 comprises 17 residues. Germline CDR1 and CDR2: LNHNV and YYDKDF (reference sequence).

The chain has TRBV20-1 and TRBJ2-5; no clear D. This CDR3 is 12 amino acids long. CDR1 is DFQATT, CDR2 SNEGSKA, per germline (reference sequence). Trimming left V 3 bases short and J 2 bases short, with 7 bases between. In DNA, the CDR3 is TGCAGTGCTAGTTACCAGCAAGAGACCCAGTACTTC. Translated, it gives CSASYQQETQYF.

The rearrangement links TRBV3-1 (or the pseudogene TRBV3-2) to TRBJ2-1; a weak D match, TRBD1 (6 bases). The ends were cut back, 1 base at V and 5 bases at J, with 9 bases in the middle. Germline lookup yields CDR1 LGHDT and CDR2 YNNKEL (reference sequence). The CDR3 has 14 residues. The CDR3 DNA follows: TGTGCCAGCAGCCAAGGGACAGCAGACAATGAGCAGTTCTTC. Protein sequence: CASSQGTADNEQFF.

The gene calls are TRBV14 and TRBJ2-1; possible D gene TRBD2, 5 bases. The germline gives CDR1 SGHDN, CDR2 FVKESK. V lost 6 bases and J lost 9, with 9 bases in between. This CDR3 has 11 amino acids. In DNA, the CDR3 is TGTGCCAGCAGGGAGAGCGGTGAGCAGTTCTTC. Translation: CASRESGEQFF.

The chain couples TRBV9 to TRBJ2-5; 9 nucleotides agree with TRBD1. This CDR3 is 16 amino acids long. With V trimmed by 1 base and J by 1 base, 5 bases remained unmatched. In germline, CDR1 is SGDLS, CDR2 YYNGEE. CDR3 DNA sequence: TGTGCCAGCAGCGTAACCCGACAGGGGGGCCAAGAGACCCAGTACTTC. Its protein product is CASSVTRQGGQETQYF. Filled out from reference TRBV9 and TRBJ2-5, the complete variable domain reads DSGVTQTPKHLITATGQRVTLRCSPRSGDLSVYWYQQSLDQGLQFLIQYYNGEERAKGNILERFSAQQFPDLHSELNLSSLELGDSALYFCASSVTRQGGQETQYFGPGTRLLVL.

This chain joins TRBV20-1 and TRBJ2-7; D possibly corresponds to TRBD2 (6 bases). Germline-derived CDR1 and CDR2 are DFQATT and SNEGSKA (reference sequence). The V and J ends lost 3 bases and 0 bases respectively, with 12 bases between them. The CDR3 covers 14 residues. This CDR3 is CSASGAGSSYEQYV. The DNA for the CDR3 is TGCAGTGCTAGTGGTGCGGGGAGCTCCTACGAGCAGTACGTC.

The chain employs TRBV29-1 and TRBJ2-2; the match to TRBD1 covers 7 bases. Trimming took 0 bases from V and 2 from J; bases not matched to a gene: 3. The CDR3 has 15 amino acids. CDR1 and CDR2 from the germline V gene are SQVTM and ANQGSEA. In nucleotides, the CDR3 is TGCAGCGTTGAAGATCGGGACAGAAACACCGGGGAGCTGTTTTTT. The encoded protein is CSVEDRDRNTGELFF.

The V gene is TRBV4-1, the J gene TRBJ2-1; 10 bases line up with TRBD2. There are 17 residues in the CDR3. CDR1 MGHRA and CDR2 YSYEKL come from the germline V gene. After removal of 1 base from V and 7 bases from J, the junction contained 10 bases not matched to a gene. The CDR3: CASSQGGSSGGLNEQFF. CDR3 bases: TGCGCCAGCAGCCAAGGGGGGTCTAGCGGGGGACTTAATGAGCAGTTCTTC.